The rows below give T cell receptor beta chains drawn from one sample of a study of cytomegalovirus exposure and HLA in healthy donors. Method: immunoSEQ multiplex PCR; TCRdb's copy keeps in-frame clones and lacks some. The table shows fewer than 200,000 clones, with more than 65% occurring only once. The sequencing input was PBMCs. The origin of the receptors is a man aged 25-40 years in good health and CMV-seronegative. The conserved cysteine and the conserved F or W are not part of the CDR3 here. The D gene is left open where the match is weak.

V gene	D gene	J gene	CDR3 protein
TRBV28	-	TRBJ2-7	ASSLPVTPYEQY
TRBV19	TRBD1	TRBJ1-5	ASRPRGEYNQPQH
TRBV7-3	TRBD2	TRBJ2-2	ASSLEGTSVPGGTGELF
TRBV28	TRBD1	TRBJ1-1	ASSPRTGLNTEAF
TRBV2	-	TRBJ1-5	ASSDGGRNQPQH
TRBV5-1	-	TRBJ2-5	ASTTQQDRGTQY
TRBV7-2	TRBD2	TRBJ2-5	ASSMLAGGQTQY
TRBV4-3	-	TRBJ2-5	ASSQGGQGWETQY
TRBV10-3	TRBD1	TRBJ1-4	AISDGTGVEKLF
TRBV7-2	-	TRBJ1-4	ASSPLAGLQHEKLF
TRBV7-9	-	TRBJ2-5	ASSALRDSKETQY
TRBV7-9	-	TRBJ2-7	ASSFSRASYEQY
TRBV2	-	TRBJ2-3	ASLGGDSNLTDTQY
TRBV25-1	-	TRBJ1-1	ASSEPELRAEAF
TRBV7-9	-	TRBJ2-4	ASSLQGVNIQY
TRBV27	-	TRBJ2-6	ASSFRPADQGNVLT
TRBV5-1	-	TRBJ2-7	ASSLGQGGDEQY
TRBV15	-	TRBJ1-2	ATSRDRGAADYGYT
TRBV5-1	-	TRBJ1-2	ASSGGTVNYGYT
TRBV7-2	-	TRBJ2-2	ASNPRGTVPGELF
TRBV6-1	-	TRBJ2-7	ASSVGQLGPYEQY
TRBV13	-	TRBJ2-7	ASSLGLGFEQY
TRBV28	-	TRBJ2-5	ASSAGNQETQY
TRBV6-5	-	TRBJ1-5	ASSYEYSNQPQH
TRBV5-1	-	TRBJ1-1	ASSAAGSIMNTEAF
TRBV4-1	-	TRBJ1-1	ASSHAFQRVTNTEAF
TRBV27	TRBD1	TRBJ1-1	ASSFAGQGVTEAF
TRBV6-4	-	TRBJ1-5	ASSDGRGQPQH
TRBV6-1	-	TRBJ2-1	ASSAAAWSVTYNEQF
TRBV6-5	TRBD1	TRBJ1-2	ASSYGTASSNYGYT
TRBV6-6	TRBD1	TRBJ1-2	ASVVTGAAGYGYT
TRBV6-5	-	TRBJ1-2	ASRDNTENYGYT
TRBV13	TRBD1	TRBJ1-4	ASSLKDRGNEKLF
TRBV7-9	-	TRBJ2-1	ASSFHRASYNEQF
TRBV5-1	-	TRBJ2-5	ASSLAAGETQY
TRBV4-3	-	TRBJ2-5	ASSQDRDWQETQY
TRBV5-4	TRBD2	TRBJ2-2	ASSLRLAGGTGELF
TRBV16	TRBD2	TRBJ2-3	ASSQGTSDTDTQY
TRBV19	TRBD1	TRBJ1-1	ASSLHTTGGFEAF
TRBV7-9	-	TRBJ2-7	ASSQASNEQY
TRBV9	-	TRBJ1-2	ASSVDREGSNYGYT
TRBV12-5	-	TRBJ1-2	ASASSDGATPRFGYT
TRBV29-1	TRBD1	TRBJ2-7	SVRRDRGYEQY
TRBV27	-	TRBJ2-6	ASSLGRDSGANVLT
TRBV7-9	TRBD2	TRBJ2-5	ASSFGLLAGEAETQY
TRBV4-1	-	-	ASSSRAEAAAYEQY